This T cell receptor beta chain is from a study of control samples from healthy donors and cancer patients. CDR1 is DFQATT and CDR2 is SNEGSKA in the germline V gene (reference sequence). This CDR3 comprises 11 residues. The V gene lost 6 bases and the J gene lost 4 bases, with 10 bases spanning the gap. The table came from immunoSEQ multiplex PCR; TCRdb's copy has only in-frame clones and leaves some out. The repertoire has about 79,000 clones, roughly 93% of them found once; the top ten carry over 1%. The receptor's source is a woman in her 40s with lung cancer. Sequencing used PBMCs. The chain carries TRBV20-1 and TRBJ2-7; the D gene is possibly TRBD2 (5 bases). Here the CDR3 reads CSAGRGYEQYF. CDR3 DNA: TGCAGTGCCGGACGGGGTTACGAGCAGTACTTC.